This is a list of T cell receptor beta chains from one sample in a study of post-analysis software for immune sequencing data. TCRdb reanalysed the PCR reads using MiXCR and keeps one entry per CDR3 protein. This sample has approximately 730,000 distinct CDR3 sequences; 25% to 30% occur once, and the top ten carry under 0.7%. The sample taken for sequencing was blood. The receptor set was obtained from a girl aged 10 to 17 with multiple sclerosis. Both conserved end residues are part of each CDR3. Rows give clone size only sometimes, using once, few, many, or a class for an expanded clone.

clone_size,v_call,cdr3_aa
-,TRBV18,CASSPTTEAFF
-,TRBV20-1,CSARADGLAKVEQYF
few,TRBV12-3/TRBV12-4,CASILGGGVWNEQYF
once,TRBV7-7,CASSEHSGTGGGKTQYF
once,TRBV5-1,CANSPGLAGGKSTDTQYF
few,TRBV9,CASSVETSRETQYF
-,TRBV5-1,CASSLGLYTGELFF
many,TRBV20-1,CSARPTGQETQYF
-,TRBV2,CASSTLNTDTQYF
many,TRBV12-3/TRBV12-4,CASKSRETQYF
-,TRBV28,CATLGGEGEQYF
-,TRBV2,CASRLAGEVRQFF
few,TRBV29-1,CSGGMGGSNEQFF
few,TRBV7-9,CVSSLGPIYGYTF
many,TRBV12-3/TRBV12-4,CASSSGGQGTDTQYF
-,TRBV6-1,CASSLTTLAGETYEQYF
few,TRBV20-1,CSASPGHRGNQPQHF
-,TRBV5-1,CASTDRGNSPLHF
many,TRBV29-1,CSVAVRATSEQYF
few,TRBV12-3/TRBV12-4,CASSWTGGETQYF
few,TRBV7-2,CVSSLGSGRPQHF
many,TRBV20-1,CSARDTQGGSWTQYF
few,TRBV28,CASSSTSGRAGSYNEQFF
many,TRBV20-1,CSASIGPTYEQYF
-,TRBV7-9,CASSPPGTSQKGYTF
-,TRBV5-6,CASSLDRGLSSYNEQFF
-,TRBV6-6,CASSSPGVARSYEQYF
few,TRBV2,CASSDPSGANIQYF
-,TRBV2,CASSDPGHRPSTDTQYF
-,TRBV11-2,CASSPMAHLDYEQYF
-,TRBV29-1,CSVEEPRRSGETQYF
-,TRBV27,CASSFSPDRGPGGYTF
few,TRBV7-9,CASSLARGPQHF
-,TRBV7-9,CASSFRRADQETQYF
-,TRBV5-1,CASSLGFGTGLETQYF
many,TRBV6-6,CASRGDRGHEQYF
few,TRBV15,CATSRGRAGGIYNEQFF
many,TRBV29-1,CSVGQVRDHPQQYF
many,TRBV20-1,CSALATSTYEQYF
-,TRBV7-2,CASLVDRGRETQYF
many,TRBV7-2,CASSLLSRSSYNSPLHF
-,TRBV10-3,CAISGYESNYNEQFF
few,TRBV7-2,CASSFKQGGTEAFF
-,TRBV15,CATSRDRGGGIQYF
few,TRBV5-8,CASSSARGRQPTQYF